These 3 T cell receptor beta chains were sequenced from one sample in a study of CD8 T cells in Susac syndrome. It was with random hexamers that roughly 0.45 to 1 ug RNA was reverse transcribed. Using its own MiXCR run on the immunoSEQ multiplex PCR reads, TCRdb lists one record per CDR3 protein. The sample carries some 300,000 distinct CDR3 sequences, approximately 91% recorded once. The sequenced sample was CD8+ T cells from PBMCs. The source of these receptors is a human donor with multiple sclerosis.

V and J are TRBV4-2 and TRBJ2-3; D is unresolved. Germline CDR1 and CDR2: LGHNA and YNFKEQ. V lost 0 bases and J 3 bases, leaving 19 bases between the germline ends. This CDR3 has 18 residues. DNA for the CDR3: TGTGCCAGCAGCCAAGATAGTAGAACCGAATCAATTACAGATACGCAGTATTTT. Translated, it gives CASSQDSRTESITDTQYF.

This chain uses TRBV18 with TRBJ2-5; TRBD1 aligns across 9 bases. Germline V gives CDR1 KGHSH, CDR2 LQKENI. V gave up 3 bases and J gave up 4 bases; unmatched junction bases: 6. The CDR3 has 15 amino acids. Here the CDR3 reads CASSPDRGSGETQYF. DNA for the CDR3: TGTGCCAGCTCACCGGACAGGGGATCGGGAGAGACCCAGTACTTC. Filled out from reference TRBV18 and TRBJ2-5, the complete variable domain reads NAGVMQNPRHLVRRRGQEARLRCSPMKGHSHVYWYRQLPEEGLKFMVYLQKENIIDESGMPKERFSAEFPKEGPSILRIQQVVRGDSAAYFCASSPDRGSGETQYFGPGTRLLVL.

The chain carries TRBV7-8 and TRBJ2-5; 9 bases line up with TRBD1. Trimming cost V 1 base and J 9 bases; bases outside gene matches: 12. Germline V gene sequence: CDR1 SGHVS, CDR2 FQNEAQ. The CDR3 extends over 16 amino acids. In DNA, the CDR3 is TGTGCCAGCAGCTTAGAAGCCGGGACAGGGAGTGTTTCCCAGTACTTC. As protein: CASSLEAGTGSVSQYF.